The T cell receptor beta chain described here comes from a study of CXCR3-negative and CXCR3-positive naive CD8 T cells. At the level of the study: Overall TRB read output was about 135 million, and each library contained about 1.5 +/- 0.3 million reads.

The length of the CDR3 is 16 residues. The germline gives CDR1 SNHLY, CDR2 FYNNEI. The method, 5' RACE with UMI labels, was used to prepare the TRB cDNA libraries. For each CDR3 protein, TCRdb gives one entry from its re-call of the 5' RACE reads, without DNA. The table lists about 80,000 distinct CDR3 sequences. The receptor comes from a human donor in good health. Some clones in this sample may be carry-over from other donors' samples. This rearrangement joins TRBV2 to TRBJ2-3. Source material: naive CXCR3- CD8+ T cells from blood. Subset described: CD45RO-CCR7+CD27+CD95- naive CD8+ T cells lacking CXCR3 (TNR3-). The CDR3 loop reads CASSENSGYSTDTQYF.